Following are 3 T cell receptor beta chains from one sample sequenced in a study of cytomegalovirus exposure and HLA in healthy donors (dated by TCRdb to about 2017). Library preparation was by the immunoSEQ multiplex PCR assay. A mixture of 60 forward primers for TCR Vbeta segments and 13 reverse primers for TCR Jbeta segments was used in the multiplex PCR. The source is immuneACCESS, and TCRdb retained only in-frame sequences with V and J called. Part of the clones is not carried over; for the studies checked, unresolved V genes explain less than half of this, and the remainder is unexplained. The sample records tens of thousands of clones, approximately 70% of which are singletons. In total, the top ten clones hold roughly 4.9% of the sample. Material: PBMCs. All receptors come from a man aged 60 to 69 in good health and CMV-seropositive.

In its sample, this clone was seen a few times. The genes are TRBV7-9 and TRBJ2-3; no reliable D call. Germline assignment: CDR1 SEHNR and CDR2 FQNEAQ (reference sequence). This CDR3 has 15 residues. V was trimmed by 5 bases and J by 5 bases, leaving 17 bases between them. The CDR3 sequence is CASSPIATVVDTQYF. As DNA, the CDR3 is TGTGCCAGCAGCCCAATCGCTACAGTAGTAGATACGCAGTATTTT.

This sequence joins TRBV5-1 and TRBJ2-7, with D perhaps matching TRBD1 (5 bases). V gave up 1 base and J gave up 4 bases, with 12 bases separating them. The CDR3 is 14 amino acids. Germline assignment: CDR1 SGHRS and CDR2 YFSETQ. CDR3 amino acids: CASSLIGDGYEQYF. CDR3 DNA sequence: TGCGCCAGCAGCTTGATAGGGGATGGGTACGAGCAGTACTTC.

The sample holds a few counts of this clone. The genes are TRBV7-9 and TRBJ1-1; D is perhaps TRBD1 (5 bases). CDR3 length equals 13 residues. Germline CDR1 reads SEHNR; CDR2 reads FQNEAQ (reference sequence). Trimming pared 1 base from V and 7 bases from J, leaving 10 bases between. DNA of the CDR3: TGTGCCAGCAGCTTAGGCCGGGACTGTGAAGCTTTCTTT. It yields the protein CASSLGRDCEAFF.